This section outlines one TCR beta chain sequence together with its context. What it binds is unknown. Sequencing used immunoSEQ multiplex PCR; TCRdb keeps in-frame clones, though not all of them. Among more than 85,000 clones, roughly nine tenths were seen once, and the ten largest hold 4.5% to 6.5%. This sample is part of a study of T cell responses to AZD1222 COVID-19 vaccine. This CDR3 region has 13 residues. Trimming at V came to 3 bases and at J to 3 bases, leaving 0 bases not matched to a gene. The V gene's germline CDR1 is MNHEY and CDR2 SMNVEV (reference sequence). Findings and caveats of the study: Two AZD1222 doses significantly raised spike-specific TCR breadth and depth over controls. Seropositive at baseline were only a handful of AZD1222 recipients. CD4 TCRs covered the whole spike, strongest at regions 160-218 and 743-854. Possibly, clonal diversity was underestimated; donors were largely white British and included more females.

V usage is TRBV27 and J usage is TRBJ1-2; 8 positions agree with TRBD1. This TCR was recovered from an adult in good health. The sample here was peripheral blood, taken on day 0 of AZD1222 vaccination. As DNA, the CDR3 is TGTGCCAGCAGTTTCAGGGGGCACTATGGCTACACCTTC. Translated, it gives CASSFRGHYGYTF.